This passage covers 18 T cell receptor beta chains from one sample sequenced in a study of blood T cell repertoires in COVID-19. Sequencing was performed with immunoSEQ multiplex PCR; in TCRdb, only in-frame clones are kept and a portion is missing. The sample records about 230,000 clones, about 86% being singletons. Sample: peripheral blood. The receptors were gathered from a man older than 75 with acute or convalescent COVID-19.

The V and J genes are TRBV30 and TRBJ1-2, with D hard to call. Trimming removed 0 bases at V and 4 bases at J, with 15 bases between. The CDR3 is 15 residues long. The germline V gene encodes CDR1 GTSNPN and CDR2 SVGIG (reference sequence). DNA for the CDR3: TGTGCCTGGAGTGTTATCGAACTAGGTAGCTATGGCTACACCTTC. It specifies CAWSVIELGSYGYTF.

This chain uses TRBV4-1 with TRBJ2-7, with D hard to call. From germline, CDR1 is MGHRA and CDR2 YSYEKL. Trimming stripped 0 bases from V and 2 bases from J, with 14 bases between. The length of the CDR3 is 16 residues. CDR3 nucleotide sequence: TGCGCCAGCAGCCAAGAAGGCGGCATCCCCACCTACGAGCAGTACTTC. Its translation is CASSQEGGIPTYEQYF.

The CDR3 nucleotides read TGTGCCAGCAGTCGGGGACTTAGGAGGAACATTCAGTACTTC. Protein product: CASSRGLRRNIQYF. V usage is TRBV6-5 and J usage is TRBJ2-4, with D maybe TRBD2 (6 bases). Per the germline V gene, CDR1 is MNHEY and CDR2 is SVGAGI. V lost 5 bases and J 7 bases, leaving 15 bases between the germline ends. The CDR3 contains 14 residues.

This chain links TRBV6-5 with TRBJ2-5; D may be TRBD2 (5 bases). Germline V gene sequence: CDR1 MNHEY, CDR2 SVGAGI. This CDR3 contains 14 residues. With 5 bases removed from V and 0 bases from J, the gap between germline ends came to 10 bases. The CDR3 nucleotides read TGTGCCAGCAGTAACGGGGTGTACCAAGAGACCCAGTACTTC. Translation gives CASSNGVYQETQYF.

The chain has TRBV28 and TRBJ2-5, with 7 bases matching TRBD1. This CDR3 region has 15 residues. Germline CDR1 is MDHEN and CDR2 is SYDVKM. V lost 6 bases, J lost 1 base, and 8 bases stayed unmatched. CDR3 amino acids: CASRSEGGGQETQYF. Here the CDR3 DNA reads TGTGCCAGCAGGTCAGAAGGGGGCGGCCAAGAGACCCAGTACTTC.

In this sample, this clone turned up once. This chain joins TRBV7-3 and TRBJ2-1; D is ambiguous. CDR3 length equals 13 residues. Germline CDR1 and CDR2: SGHTA and FQGTGA. The V end was cut by 5 bases, the J end by 5 bases, with 10 bases between. CDR3 loop: CASSQSLDNEQFF. CDR3 coding DNA: TGTGCCAGCAGCCAGTCCCTGGACAATGAGCAGTTCTTC.

The chain recombines TRBV7-9 with TRBJ1-2; D gene uncertain. Trimming cost V 4 bases and J 3 bases, with 15 bases left between them. The CDR3 loop spans 15 amino acids. Germline lookup yields CDR1 SEHNR and CDR2 FQNEAQ (reference sequence). CDR3: CASSYAPADYYGYTF. The DNA for the CDR3 is TGTGCCAGCAGCTACGCGCCAGCGGATTACTATGGCTACACCTTC.

The chain couples TRBV28 to TRBJ2-7; D is possibly TRBD1 (5 bases). CDR1 MDHEN and CDR2 SYDVKM come from the germline V gene. The CDR3 has 13 residues. With 5 bases removed from V and 6 bases from J, the gap between germline ends came to 14 bases. CDR3 protein: CASSSQGAIEQYF. The CDR3 region has the DNA TGTGCCAGCAGTAGCCAGGGCGCGATCGAGCAGTACTTC.

This chain connects TRBV3-1 (or the pseudogene TRBV3-2) to TRBJ1-5, with TRBD1 matching over 9 bases. Germline V lookup: CDR1 LGHDT, CDR2 YNNKEL (reference sequence). The CDR3 has 13 residues. V lost 9 bases to trimming and J lost 5 bases; unmatched junction nucleotides: 5. The CDR3 sequence is CARGTGSYQPQHF. The CDR3 DNA reads as TGTGCCAGAGGGACAGGGAGTTATCAGCCCCAGCATTTT.

This rearrangement joins TRBV18 to TRBJ2-7, with 9 bases lining up with TRBD1. The CDR3 covers 15 residues. The germline CDR1 and CDR2 sequences are KGHSH and LQKENI. Losses at the gene ends were 4 bases for V and 6 bases for J; bases not matched to a gene: 10. The CDR3 sequence is CASSLQETGGGEQYF. The CDR3 DNA reads TGTGCCAGCTCACTACAAGAGACAGGGGGTGGCGAGCAGTACTTC.

Notes on this clone: Within the sample, other DNA sequences also encode this same CDR3. The chain links TRBV28 to TRBJ2-5; D gene unclear. The CDR3 spans 12 residues. Germline V gene data show CDR1 as MDHEN and CDR2 as SYDVKM. Trimming pared 6 bases from V and 5 bases from J, leaving 10 bases between. The CDR3 coding sequence is TGTGCCAGCAGCTCCCCCCGGGAGACCCAGTACTTC. Residues: CASSSPRETQYF.

The V and J genes are TRBV19 and TRBJ1-2; TRBD1 matches 9 bases. This CDR3 is built from 15 residues. Germline assignment: CDR1 LNHDA and CDR2 SQIVND (reference sequence). After removal of 6 bases from V and 4 bases from J, the junction contained 9 bases not matched to a gene. In nucleotides, the CDR3 is TGTGCCAGTAGACCCACAGGGGGCGTAAGCTATGGCTACACCTTC. It specifies CASRPTGGVSYGYTF.

The chain is built from TRBV5-1 and TRBJ2-2; the match to TRBD1 covers 7 bases. In germline, CDR1 is SGHRS, CDR2 YFSETQ. J lost 0 bases, V lost 4 bases, and 6 bases had no gene match. CDR3 size: 16 residues. The CDR3 is CASSPRGQTNTGELFF. CDR3 DNA sequence: TGCGCCAGCAGCCCCCGGGGACAGACGAACACCGGGGAGCTGTTTTTT.

The chain links TRBV19 to TRBJ1-1; D might be TRBD1 (6 bases). The ends were cut back, 5 bases at V and 7 bases at J, with 14 bases in the middle. This CDR3 has 13 residues. Germline V gene sequence: CDR1 LNHDA, CDR2 SQIVND (reference sequence). The CDR3 protein is CASSSGELNEAFF. CDR3 bases: TGTGCCAGTAGTTCAGGGGAACTTAATGAAGCTTTCTTT.

The rearrangement joins TRBV18 to TRBJ1-2; maybe TRBD1 (6 bases). The germline V gene encodes CDR1 KGHSH and CDR2 LQKENI. This CDR3 has 14 residues. The V and J ends lost 1 base and 8 bases respectively, with 14 bases between them. For the CDR3, the DNA is TGTGCCAGCTCACCACTCTCACAGGGTCTCGGCTACACCTTC. As protein: CASSPLSQGLGYTF.

The chain employs TRBV3-1 (or the pseudogene TRBV3-2) and TRBJ2-1; 8 nucleotides agree with TRBD2. Germline loops: CDR1 LGHDT, CDR2 YNNKEL (reference sequence). J lost 2 bases, V lost 4 bases, and 22 bases had no gene match. This CDR3 is 21 amino acids long. The CDR3 nucleotides are TGTGCCAGCAGCCCACCGGACGACCCGGGGGGGCCAGTTGTACCCTACAATGAGCAGTTCTTC. Its translation: CASSPPDDPGGPVVPYNEQFF.

The chain links TRBV15 to TRBJ2-1, with 9 bases matching TRBD2. The CDR3 spans 16 residues. The germline V gene encodes CDR1 LNHNV and CDR2 YYDKDF (reference sequence). V shed 2 bases and J 3 bases; nucleotides not matched to a gene: 5. CDR3 loop: CATSRPSGKGYNEQFF. DNA of the CDR3: TGTGCCACCAGCAGACCTAGCGGGAAAGGCTACAATGAGCAGTTCTTC.

This clone turned up a few times. The chain couples TRBV19 to TRBJ1-1; no firm D call. The CDR3 sequence is 14 residues long. V lost 5 bases and J 5 bases, leaving 15 bases between the germline ends. Germline V gene data show CDR1 as LNHDA and CDR2 as SQIVND (reference sequence). CDR3 DNA: TGTGCCAGTAGTTTCGGGAACTGGGAGACTGAAGCTTTCTTT. Its protein product is CASSFGNWETEAFF. Full variable domain (outside the CDR3, taken from reference TRBV19 and TRBJ1-1): DGGITQSPKYLFRKEGQNVTLSCEQNLNHDAMYWYRQDPGQGLRLIYYSQIVNDFQKGDIAEGYSVSREKKESFPLTVTSAQKNPTAFYLCASSFGNWETEAFFGQGTRLTVV.